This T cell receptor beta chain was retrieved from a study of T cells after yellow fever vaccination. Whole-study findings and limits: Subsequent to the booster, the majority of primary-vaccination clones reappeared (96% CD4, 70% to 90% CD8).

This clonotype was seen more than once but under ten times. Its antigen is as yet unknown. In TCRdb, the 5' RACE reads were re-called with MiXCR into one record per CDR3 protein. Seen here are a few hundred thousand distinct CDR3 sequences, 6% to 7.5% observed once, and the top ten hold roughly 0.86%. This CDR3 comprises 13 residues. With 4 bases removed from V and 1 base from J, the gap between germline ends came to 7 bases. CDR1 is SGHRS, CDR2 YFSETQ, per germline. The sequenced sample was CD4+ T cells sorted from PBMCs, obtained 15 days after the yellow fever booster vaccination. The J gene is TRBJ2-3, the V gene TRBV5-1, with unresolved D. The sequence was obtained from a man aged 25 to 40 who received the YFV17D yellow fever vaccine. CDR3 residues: CASSTPRTDTQYF. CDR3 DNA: TGCGCCAGCAGCACTCCTCGCACAGATACGCAGTATTTT. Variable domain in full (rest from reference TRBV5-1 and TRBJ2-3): KAGVTQTPRYLIKTRGQQVTLSCSPISGHRSVSWYQQTPGQGLQFLFEYFSETQRNKGNFPGRFSGRQFSNSRSEMNVSTLELGDSALYLCASSTPRTDTQYFGPGTRLTVL.